This paragraph reports one T cell receptor (beta chain). Its antigen remains unidentified. Per-base quality was not reported, and no clone a single base away is much larger than it. The data originate from a study of blood T cell repertoires in COVID-19 (TCRdb year 2020). About the study as a whole: The collaborator samples originated in the United States, Italy and Spain and spanned the acute and convalescent phases of COVID-19. The prospective study material was composed of cDNA or gDNA derived from T cells, B-cell-depleted T cells, or PBMCs. The dataset comprised deeply sampled blood TCRbeta repertoires from subjects exposed to, actively infected with, or recovered from COVID-19. The repertoires were released in a freely available public database intended as a resource for research on the immune response to SARS-CoV-2. Samples were obtained from the ongoing ImmuneRACE study (first 160 participants) and from 1,254 subjects provided by 6 global collaborators. The sample metadata nearly always contained a de-identified subject ID, COVID-19 status, age in years and sex. Where HLA class I and class II types were available, the types were taken from metadata supplied by the sample provider, not from assay-based typing.

TCRbeta CDR3 regions were amplified from genomic DNA using the immunoSEQ Assay, a bias-controlled multiplex PCR. The study's processing was this. Nucleated cell counts per sample were estimated from amplification of reference gene primers within the assay. To quantify the absolute abundance of each unique TCRbeta CDR3 rearrangement, sequence reads were collapsed and filtered. For each sample, productive Simpson clonality was calculated as the square root of Simpson's diversity index across productive rearrangements. TCRdb retrieved this table from immuneACCESS and kept in-frame rearrangements only. Not all clones are present; in checked studies, unresolved V genes account for under half, and no reason is known for the remainder. V and J calls and clone size are given by that table; D and trimming were obtained from the DNA. For this sample there are about 280,000 clones; 85% appear just once. Under 3% of the sample belongs to the ten largest clones.

Summary of the overall study and its limitations: Clinical and demographic metadata were provided uncurated, with the amount varying by source and participant.

Enrolling through a virtual design, the prospective study's participants ranged in age from roughly 18 to 89 years and lived across 20 to 25 United States geographic areas. To assign participants to cohorts, the prospective study relied on clinical history that participants themselves reported in a screening survey and a study questionnaire. Recovered participants in ImmuneRACE Cohort 3 were defined by two consecutive negative NP/OP PCR tests, clearance by a healthcare professional, or resolution of symptoms. In the prospective study, whole blood, serum and a nasopharyngeal or oropharyngeal swab were collected from each participant by mobile phlebotomists. Additional blood draws and questionnaires over an approximately 2-month period could optionally be provided by prospective study participants. Blood samples from the prospective study were shipped frozen or at room temperature prior to DNA extraction.

Including the terminal cysteine and phenylalanine, the CDR3 comprises 11 residues. Only the CDR3 region is kept as DNA, spanning 33 bases read in frame from base 1. V ends up 10 bases short and J 7 bases short, with an unmatched junction base count of 6. CDR1 is given as WNHNN and CDR2 as SYGVQD, both from the germline V gene (reference sequence). The chain couples TRBV10-1 to TRBJ1-2, and 7 bases in between align with TRBD1. Specimen: PBMCs or T cells enriched from blood (not recorded which). This clonotype was obtained from a woman aged 45-60 years who had recovered from COVID-19. For the CDR3, the sequence is CAILQGSGYTF. The DNA reads as follows: TGCGCCATCCTACAGGGGTCTGGCTACACCTTC.